The clone carrying this T cell receptor beta chain has just a few counts. Each TCR beta library was made by quantitative 5'-RACE that incorporated molecular barcodes. TCRdb reprocessed the 5' RACE reads via MiXCR and lists one record per CDR3 protein. The sample carries 50,000 to 65,000 distinct CDR3 sequences, 7.4% recorded once. The sample is drawn from a study of CD8 T cells in ankylosing spondylitis. The trim removed 3 bases at V and 4 bases at J, leaving 4 bases unmatched. CDR1 and CDR2 (germline): SGHKS, YYEKEE (reference sequence). The CDR3 totals 15 residues. Sequencing was done on a sample of blood, either unsorted or a sorted T cell fraction (not recorded which). The chain couples TRBV5-5 to TRBJ2-2; TRBD1 matches 9 bases. This receptor was obtained from a female donor with ankylosing spondylitis or in good health (not recorded which). CDR3 sequence: CASSSGQGGTGELFF. CDR3 in DNA: TGTGCCAGCAGCTCGGGACAGGGTGGCACCGGGGAGCTGTTTTTT.